This TCR beta chain was captured by sequencing in a study of blood T cell repertoires in COVID-19. Across the whole study: Acute and convalescent COVID-19 samples came from the United States, Italy and Spain. In each case, the material was cDNA or gDNA derived from T cells, B-cell-depleted T cells, or PBMCs.

Sequenced by immunoSEQ multiplex PCR; TCRdb stores in-frame clones only, minus some. The table has about 40,000 clones, roughly nine tenths seen once; the top ten hold approximately 14%. Per the germline V gene, CDR1 is WSHSY and CDR2 is SAAADI. The CDR3 contains 15 residues. Deletions cut 0 bases from V and 10 bases from J, with 13 bases between. This clone was detected only a few times. The sequence was obtained from a woman under 40 in a cohort sampled during active COVID-19. The gene calls are TRBV10-2 and TRBJ1-6; the D is unclear. Sequencing was done on a sample of peripheral blood. CDR3 bases: TGCGCCAGCAGTGAGTCGGAGTTAAGAGGATCACCCCTCCACTTT. Its translation is CASSESELRGSPLHF.